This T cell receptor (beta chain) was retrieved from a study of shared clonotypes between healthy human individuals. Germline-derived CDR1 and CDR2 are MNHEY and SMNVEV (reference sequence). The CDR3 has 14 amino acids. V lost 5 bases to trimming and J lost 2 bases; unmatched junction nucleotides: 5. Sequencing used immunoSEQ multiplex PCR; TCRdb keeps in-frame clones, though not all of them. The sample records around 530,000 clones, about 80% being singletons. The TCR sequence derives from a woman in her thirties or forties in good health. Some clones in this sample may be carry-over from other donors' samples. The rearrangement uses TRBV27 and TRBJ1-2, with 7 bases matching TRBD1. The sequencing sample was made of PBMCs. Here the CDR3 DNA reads TGTGCCAGCAGTCAGGGGGGTCTAAACTATGGCTACACCTTC. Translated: CASSQGGLNYGYTF.